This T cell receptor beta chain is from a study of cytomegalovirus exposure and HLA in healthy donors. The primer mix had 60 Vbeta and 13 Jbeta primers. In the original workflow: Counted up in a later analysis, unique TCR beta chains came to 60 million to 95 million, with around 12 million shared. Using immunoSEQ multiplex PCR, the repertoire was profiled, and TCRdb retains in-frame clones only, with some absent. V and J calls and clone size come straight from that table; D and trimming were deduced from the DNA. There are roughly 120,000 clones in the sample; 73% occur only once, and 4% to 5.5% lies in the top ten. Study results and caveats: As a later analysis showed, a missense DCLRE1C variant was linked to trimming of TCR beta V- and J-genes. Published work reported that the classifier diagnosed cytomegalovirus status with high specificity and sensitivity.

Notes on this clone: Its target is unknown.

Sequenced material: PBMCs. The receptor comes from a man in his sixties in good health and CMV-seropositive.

The CDR3 DNA reads TGTGCCAGCAGTGTAGACTCAGGGCAGACCGGGGAGCTGTTTTTT. Amino acids: CASSVDSGQTGELFF. The rearrangement joins TRBV6-4 to TRBJ2-2, with D perhaps TRBD1 (5 bases). Trimming took off 4 bases at V and 5 bases at J, with 14 bases between the two ends. The CDR3 has 15 amino acids. Per the germline V gene, CDR1 is MRHNA and CDR2 is SNTAGT.